This T cell receptor (beta chain) was sequenced during a study of shared clonotypes between healthy human individuals. Study background: There were three CD4 naive, three CD4 memory, two CD8 naive and one CD8 memory plates per donor. Regarding the study as a whole: Between several donors, naive CD4 clonotypes were shared at a level of approximately 5%.

A word on this clone: Its antigen is not known.

Trimming at V came to 2 bases and at J to 1 base, leaving 4 bases not matched to a gene. The CDR3 is made up of 15 amino acids. The germline V gene encodes CDR1 MNHNS and CDR2 SASEGT. CD8 memory cells included CD45RO+ cells plus CCR7-negative CD45RA+ TemRA cells. Sorted-subset replicate PCRs used roughly 180 ng DNA, roughly 28,000 T cell genomes. Some clones are missing from TCRdb's copy, which holds only in-frame ones; the method was immunoSEQ multiplex PCR. Of some 700,000 clones listed, 90% were seen once; the top ten hold 34%. This sequence joins TRBV6-1 and TRBJ1-1; the match to TRBD1 covers 7 bases. This TCR was recovered from a man younger than 35 in good health. Some clones in this sample may be carry-over from other donors' samples. The sequencing sample was made of memory CD8+ T cells from PBMCs. This sample's subset: CD45RO+ cells pooled with CCR7-negative TemRA cells. As DNA, the CDR3 is TGTGCCAGCAGTGAATGGGGGGACAGGAACACTGAAGCTTTCTTT. Protein sequence: CASSEWGDRNTEAFF.